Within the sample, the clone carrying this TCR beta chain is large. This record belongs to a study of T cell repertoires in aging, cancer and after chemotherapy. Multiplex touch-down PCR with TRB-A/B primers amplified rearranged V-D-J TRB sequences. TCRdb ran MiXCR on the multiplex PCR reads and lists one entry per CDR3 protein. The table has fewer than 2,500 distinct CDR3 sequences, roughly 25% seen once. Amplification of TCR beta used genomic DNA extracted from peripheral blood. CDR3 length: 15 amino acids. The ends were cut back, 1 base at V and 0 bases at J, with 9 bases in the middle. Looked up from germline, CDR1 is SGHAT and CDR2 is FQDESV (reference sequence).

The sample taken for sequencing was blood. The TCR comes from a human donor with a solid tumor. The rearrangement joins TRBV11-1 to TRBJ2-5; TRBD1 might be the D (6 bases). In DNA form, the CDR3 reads TGTGCCAGCAGCTTAGGCAGGGGTGACCAAGAGACCCAGTACTTC. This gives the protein CASSLGRGDQETQYF.